This is a list of T cell receptor beta chains from one sample in a study of T cell responses to AZD1222 COVID-19 vaccine. The assay was immunoSEQ multiplex PCR, and TCRdb's table has in-frame clones only and misses some. The sample lists approximately 130,000 clones, 80% to 90% occurring once. The material was peripheral blood, obtained 28 days after the second AZD1222 dose. The source is an adult who received the AZD1222 COVID-19 vaccine. The CDR3 runs from the conserved cysteine through the conserved F or W. The order of the fields is D gene, V gene, J gene, clone size, CDR3 length, CDR3 protein, CDR3 DNA. D genes are given only for firm matches. A clone size is listed for some rows: how often the clone was seen (once, few, many), or a class if it is expanded.

d_gene: NA
v_gene: TRBV6-1
j_gene: TRBJ1-5
abundance: NA
len: 13
CDR3aa: CASSEQGFGPQHF
CDR3nt: TGTGCCAGCAGTGAACAAGGATTTGGGCCCCAGCATTTT

d_gene: TRBD1
v_gene: TRBV19
j_gene: TRBJ2-2
abundance: once
len: 15
CDR3aa: CASTLRTGREGELFF
CDR3nt: TGTGCCAGTACCCTCCGGACAGGGCGAGAGGGGGAGCTGTTTTTT

d_gene: NA
v_gene: TRBV6-5
j_gene: TRBJ1-1
abundance: NA
len: 14
CDR3aa: CASSYKWLAAEAFF
CDR3nt: TGTGCCAGCAGTTACAAGTGGCTTGCGGCTGAAGCTTTCTTT

d_gene: NA
v_gene: TRBV5-1
j_gene: TRBJ1-1
abundance: NA
len: 13
CDR3aa: CASSLVSNTEAFF
CDR3nt: TGCGCCAGCAGCTTGGTATCGAACACTGAAGCTTTCTTT

d_gene: NA
v_gene: TRBV5-1
j_gene: TRBJ1-1
abundance: NA
len: 14
CDR3aa: CASSLVGGPTEAFF
CDR3nt: TGCGCCAGCAGCTTGGTAGGGGGTCCGACTGAAGCTTTCTTT

d_gene: NA
v_gene: TRBV21-1
j_gene: TRBJ1-3
abundance: NA
len: 13
CDR3aa: CASSKVEDYTIYF
CDR3nt: TGTGCCAGCAGCAAAGTCGAGGACTACACCATATATTTT

d_gene: NA
v_gene: TRBV6-2/TRBV6-3
j_gene: TRBJ1-2
abundance: NA
len: 15
CDR3aa: CASSGSREANYGYTF
CDR3nt: TGTGCCAGCAGCGGGAGTAGGGAAGCTAACTATGGCTACACCTTC

d_gene: TRBD1
v_gene: TRBV5-1
j_gene: TRBJ2-7
abundance: NA
len: 14
CDR3aa: CASSLGDRPHEQYF
CDR3nt: TGCGCCAGCAGCTTGGGGGACAGGCCGCACGAGCAGTACTTC

d_gene: TRBD1
v_gene: TRBV7-9
j_gene: TRBJ1-2
abundance: once
len: 14
CDR3aa: CASSLTGTGADYTF
CDR3nt: TGTGCCAGCAGCTTAACCGGGACAGGGGCTGACTACACCTTC

d_gene: NA
v_gene: TRBV7-9
j_gene: TRBJ1-2
abundance: few
len: 14
CDR3aa: CASNNEGRASGYTF
CDR3nt: TGTGCCAGCAACAACGAGGGCAGGGCTAGTGGCTACACCTTC

d_gene: NA
v_gene: TRBV6-5
j_gene: TRBJ1-2
abundance: NA
len: 13
CDR3aa: CATRSGGRGVSTF
CDR3nt: TGTGCCACCCGCAGCGGGGGGAGGGGGGTCAGCACCTTC

d_gene: NA
v_gene: TRBV19
j_gene: TRBJ2-5
abundance: NA
len: 11
CDR3aa: CASSISETQYF
CDR3nt: TGTGCCAGTAGTATCTCCGAGACCCAGTACTTC

d_gene: NA
v_gene: TRBV6-5
j_gene: TRBJ2-7
abundance: NA
len: 14
CDR3aa: CASSYSVAGHEQYF
CDR3nt: TGTGCCAGCAGTTACTCGGTGGCGGGACACGAGCAGTACTTC

d_gene: NA
v_gene: TRBV7-8
j_gene: TRBJ2-7
abundance: NA
len: 14
CDR3aa: CASSLDLGSYEQYF
CDR3nt: TGTGCCAGCAGCTTAGACCTGGGATCGTACGAGCAGTACTTC

d_gene: NA
v_gene: TRBV12-5
j_gene: TRBJ1-2
abundance: NA
len: 11
CDR3aa: CASGSGTAAGF
CDR3nt: TGTGCTAGTGGTTCAGGGACGGCCGCGGGATTC

d_gene: NA
v_gene: TRBV30
j_gene: TRBJ2-5
abundance: few
len: 12
CDR3aa: CAWRREVETQYF
CDR3nt: TGTGCCTGGAGGAGGGAGGTAGAGACCCAGTACTTC

d_gene: TRBD1
v_gene: TRBV3-1/TRBV3-2
j_gene: TRBJ1-1
abundance: NA
len: 15
CDR3aa: CASSQSDRGNTEAFF
CDR3nt: TGTGCCAGCAGCCAATCCGACAGGGGGAACACTGAAGCTTTCTTT

d_gene: NA
v_gene: TRBV6-6
j_gene: TRBJ1-2
abundance: NA
len: 14
CDR3aa: CASSSRDGGIGYTF
CDR3nt: TGTGCCAGCAGTTCCCGGGACGGCGGTATTGGCTACACCTTC

d_gene: TRBD2
v_gene: TRBV27
j_gene: TRBJ2-1
abundance: NA
len: 17
CDR3aa: CASSLSPGAGSYNEQFF
CDR3nt: TGTGCCAGCAGTTTATCCCCTGGAGCGGGGTCCTACAATGAGCAGTTCTTC

d_gene: TRBD1
v_gene: TRBV9
j_gene: TRBJ1-2
abundance: NA
len: 15
CDR3aa: CASSVGGQTNYGYTF
CDR3nt: TGTGCCAGCAGCGTTGGGGGACAGACTAACTATGGCTACACCTTC

d_gene: TRBD1
v_gene: TRBV18
j_gene: TRBJ2-7
abundance: NA
len: 14
CDR3aa: CASSPPADRDEQYF
CDR3nt: TGTGCCAGCTCACCACCGGCGGACAGGGACGAGCAGTACTTC

d_gene: NA
v_gene: TRBV9
j_gene: TRBJ2-7
abundance: NA
len: 15
CDR3aa: CASSVGPLGHYEQYF
CDR3nt: TGTGCCAGCAGCGTAGGGCCCCTAGGGCACTACGAGCAGTACTTC

d_gene: NA
v_gene: TRBV25-1
j_gene: TRBJ1-2
abundance: NA
len: 13
CDR3aa: CASSMAEYYGYTF
CDR3nt: TGTGCCAGCAGTATGGCAGAGTACTATGGCTACACCTTC